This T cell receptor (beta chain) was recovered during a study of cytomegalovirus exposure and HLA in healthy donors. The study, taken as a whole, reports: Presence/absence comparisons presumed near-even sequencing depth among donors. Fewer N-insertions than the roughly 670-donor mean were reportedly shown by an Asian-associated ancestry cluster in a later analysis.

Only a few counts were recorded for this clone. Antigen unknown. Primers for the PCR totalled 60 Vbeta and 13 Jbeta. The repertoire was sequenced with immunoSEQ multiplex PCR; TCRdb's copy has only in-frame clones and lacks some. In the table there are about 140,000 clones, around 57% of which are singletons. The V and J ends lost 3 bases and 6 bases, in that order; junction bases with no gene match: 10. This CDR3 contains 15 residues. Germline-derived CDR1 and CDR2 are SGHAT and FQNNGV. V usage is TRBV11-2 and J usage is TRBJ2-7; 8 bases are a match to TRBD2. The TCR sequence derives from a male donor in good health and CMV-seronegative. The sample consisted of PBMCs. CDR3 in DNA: TGTGCCAGCAGCTTTAGCGGGGCAGGGGTCCTCGAGCAGTACTTC. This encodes CASSFSGAGVLEQYF.